Presented here are 20 T cell receptor beta chains from one specimen sequenced in a study of blood T cell repertoires in COVID-19. Some clones are missing from TCRdb's copy, which holds only in-frame ones; the method was immunoSEQ multiplex PCR. The data show 200,000 or so clones, with roughly four fifths seen just once and approximately 1.3% held by the top ten. The sample consisted of PBMCs or T cells enriched from blood (not recorded which). The receptors shown here come from a woman in her thirties or forties with acute COVID-19.

This clone has a handful of counts. The V and J genes are TRBV13 and TRBJ2-7; D may be TRBD1 (5 bases). The CDR3 loop spans 15 amino acids. Per germline, CDR1 PRHDT and CDR2 FYEKMQ (reference sequence). V lost 8 bases and J 0 bases, leaving 17 bases between the germline ends. CDR3 sequence (DNA): TGTGCCAGCCAGAATTCCCGACAGAGCTCCTACGAGCAGTACTTC. Its translation: CASQNSRQSSYEQYF.

This clone was counted many times. This rearrangement joins TRBV6-5 to TRBJ2-7; a weak D match, TRBD1 (6 bases). The CDR3 sequence is 12 residues long. V was trimmed by 8 bases and J by 4 bases, leaving 12 bases between them. Per the germline V gene, CDR1 is MNHEY and CDR2 is SVGAGI. CDR3 coding DNA: TGTGCCAGCGTTCCGGACAGATACGAGCAGTACTTC. Its protein is CASVPDRYEQYF.

The chain links TRBV6-5 to TRBJ2-7; D is possibly TRBD1 (6 bases). Trimming shortened V by 6 bases and J by 7 bases, and 16 bases separated the two germline ends. This CDR3 contains 13 residues. CDR1 MNHEY and CDR2 SVGAGI come from the germline V gene. CDR3 in amino acids: CASSVDRKREQYF. CDR3 coding DNA: TGTGCCAGCAGCGTAGACAGGAAGCGGGAGCAGTACTTC.

This clone was counted once. This rearrangement joins TRBV18 to TRBJ2-3; 7 bases map to TRBD2. V was pared by 4 bases and J by 1 base, with 5 bases of the junction left unmatched. The CDR3 totals 15 residues. Germline-derived CDR1 and CDR2 are KGHSH and LQKENI. CDR3 sequence reads: CASSLAGVGTDTQYF. DNA of the CDR3: TGTGCCAGCTCACTAGCGGGTGTTGGCACAGATACGCAGTATTTT. The complete variable domain, with remaining parts taken from reference TRBV18 and TRBJ2-3, reads NAGVMQNPRHLVRRRGQEARLRCSPMKGHSHVYWYRQLPEEGLKFMVYLQKENIIDESGMPKERFSAEFPKEGPSILRIQQVVRGDSAAYFCASSLAGVGTDTQYFGPGTRLTVL.

The J gene is TRBJ2-1, the V gene TRBV19; D is perhaps TRBD2 (6 bases). Germline V CDR1 and CDR2: LNHDA, SQIVND (reference sequence). Trimming cost V 4 bases and J 0 bases, with 10 bases left between them. CDR3 length: 15 amino acids. The CDR3 loop reads CASSSGTSSYNEQFF. Here the CDR3 DNA reads TGTGCCAGTAGTAGCGGGACGAGCTCCTACAATGAGCAGTTCTTC.

The chain is built from TRBV2 and TRBJ1-4; 8 bases map to TRBD1. There are 15 residues in the CDR3. Germline V CDR1 and CDR2: SNHLY, FYNNEI. The ends lost 4 bases at V and 8 bases at J; junction bases unmatched: 9. In DNA, the CDR3 is TGTGCCAGCAGTGTGGGACAGGCAAGAAGAGAAAAACTGTTTTTT. Translating gives CASSVGQARREKLFF.

This clone was detected only a few times. This chain uses TRBV19 with TRBJ1-2; tentative D call: TRBD1 (5 bases). V lost 3 bases to trimming and J lost 5 bases, with 19 bases between them. The length of the CDR3 is 16 residues. Germline-derived CDR1 and CDR2 are LNHDA and SQIVND (reference sequence). Written as DNA, the CDR3 is TGTGCCAGTAGTATCCCTCGTGCGGGGCGACATTATGGCTACACCTTC. Amino acids: CASSIPRAGRHYGYTF. The full variable domain, rest sourced from reference TRBV19 and TRBJ1-2, is DGGITQSPKYLFRKEGQNVTLSCEQNLNHDAMYWYRQDPGQGLRLIYYSQIVNDFQKGDIAEGYSVSREKKESFPLTVTSAQKNPTAFYLCASSIPRAGRHYGYTFGSGTRLTVV.

V usage is TRBV18 and J usage is TRBJ1-3; D uncertain. The CDR3 loop spans 14 amino acids. Germline values: CDR1 KGHSH, CDR2 LQKENI. The V and J ends lost 4 bases and 2 bases respectively, with 9 bases between them. CDR3 coding DNA: TGTGCCAGCTCACTCAGTCATACTGGAAACACCATATATTTT. Translating it yields CASSLSHTGNTIYF.

The chain recombines TRBV7-9 with TRBJ1-2; the D gene is possibly TRBD1 (6 bases). Per the germline V gene, CDR1 is SEHNR and CDR2 is FQNEAQ (reference sequence). The CDR3 has 13 residues. Trimming shortened V by 0 bases and J by 4 bases, and 6 bases separated the two germline ends. The chain's CDR3 is CASSLAGGYGYTF. As DNA, the CDR3 is TGTGCCAGCAGCTTAGCAGGGGGCTATGGCTACACCTTC.

The chain links TRBV3-1 (or the pseudogene TRBV3-2) to TRBJ2-7; D is uncertain. This CDR3 has 13 amino acids. V was trimmed by 0 bases and J by 3 bases, leaving 6 bases between them. The germline CDR1 and CDR2 sequences are LGHDT and YNNKEL (reference sequence). CDR3 loop: CASSQEASYEQYF. The CDR3 coding sequence is TGTGCCAGCAGCCAAGAGGCTAGCTACGAGCAGTACTTC.

The chain recombines TRBV4-3 with TRBJ1-3, with D maybe TRBD1 (6 bases). Trimming left V 1 base short and J 0 bases short, with 16 bases between. CDR1 is LGHNA and CDR2 is YSLEER in the germline V gene. The CDR3 consists of 18 residues. The CDR3: CASSQVRPRDTSGNTIYF. Here the CDR3 DNA reads TGCGCCAGCAGCCAAGTCCGACCCCGGGACACCTCTGGAAACACCATATATTTT.

V and J are TRBV3-1 (or the pseudogene TRBV3-2) and TRBJ1-1, with 10 bases aligning to TRBD1. Germline V gene sequence: CDR1 LGHDT, CDR2 YNNKEL (reference sequence). This CDR3 contains 15 residues. Unmatched junction bases numbered 6, after V lost 4 bases and J lost 4 bases. CDR3: CASSPRTGGTTEAFF. In nucleotides, the CDR3 is TGTGCCAGCAGCCCCAGGACAGGGGGTACCACTGAAGCTTTCTTT.

Written as DNA, the CDR3 is TGTGCCAGCAGTTTATCGGGGAGGACGAACACCGGGGAGCTGTTTTTT. It codes for CASSLSGRTNTGELFF. This chain connects TRBV27 to TRBJ2-2; D is perhaps TRBD2 (6 bases). Germline V lookup: CDR1 MNHEY, CDR2 SMNVEV (reference sequence). V was trimmed by 0 bases and J by 0 bases, leaving 8 bases between them. The CDR3 length is 16 residues.

This clone was seen once. The chain carries TRBV7-2 and TRBJ2-7; 7 nucleotides agree with TRBD2. With V trimmed by 1 base and J by 0 bases, 6 bases remained unmatched. The germline V gene has CDR1 SGHTA and CDR2 FQGNSA. This CDR3 spans 16 amino acids. CDR3 sequence reads: CASSLGGGSLSYEQYF. CDR3 DNA sequence: TGTGCCAGCAGCTTAGGTGGCGGGAGCCTCTCCTACGAGCAGTACTTC. The whole variable domain, filled in from reference TRBV7-2 and TRBJ2-7, reads GAGVSQSPSNKVTEKGKDVELRCDPISGHTALYWYRQSLGQGLEFLIYFQGNSAPDKSGLPSDRFSAERTGGSVSTLTIQRTQQEDSAVYLCASSLGGGSLSYEQYFGPGTRLTVT.

J is TRBJ2-1 and V is TRBV7-8, with TRBD1 identical over 9 bases. The CDR3 covers 16 residues. Per germline, CDR1 SGHVS and CDR2 FQNEAQ. V was pared by 1 base and J by 2 bases, with 3 bases of the junction left unmatched. The chain's CDR3 is CASSLVYRGPYNEQFF. DNA of the CDR3: TGTGCCAGCAGCTTAGTTTACAGGGGGCCCTACAATGAGCAGTTCTTC.

V usage is TRBV18 and J usage is TRBJ2-5, with unresolved D. CDR1 and CDR2 from the germline V gene are KGHSH and LQKENI. Trimming left V 0 bases short and J 0 bases short, with 8 bases between. The CDR3 has 15 residues. CDR3 region: CASSPPRAHQETQYF. The CDR3 nucleotides read TGTGCCAGCTCACCACCGAGAGCGCACCAAGAGACCCAGTACTTC.

V gene TRBV5-5 combines with J gene TRBJ2-2; 9 positions match TRBD2. The germline gives CDR1 SGHKS, CDR2 YYEKEE (reference sequence). Trimming took 4 bases from V and 7 from J; bases not matched to a gene: 8. CDR3 length equals 15 residues. CDR3 in DNA: TGTGCCAGCAGCCTAGGGACTAGCCGAGTCGGGGAGCTGTTTTTT. Amino acid sequence: CASSLGTSRVGELFF.

The chain couples TRBV28 to TRBJ1-2; 8 nucleotides agree with TRBD1. The CDR3 sequence is 13 residues long. Losses at the gene ends were 5 bases for V and 7 bases for J; bases not matched to a gene: 6. CDR1 is MDHEN and CDR2 is SYDVKM in the germline V gene. The CDR3 region has the DNA TGTGCCAGCAGTCACAGGGGGTGGGGTGGCTACACCTTC. Translation: CASSHRGWGGYTF.

This chain links TRBV5-4 with TRBJ1-3; D gene unclear. The germline V and J ends were trimmed by 7 bases and 7 bases, with 15 bases remaining between them. CDR1 SGHNT and CDR2 YYREEE come from the germline V gene (reference sequence). The CDR3 extends over 13 amino acids. DNA for the CDR3: TGTGCCAGCCAGGACTGGAGAGGGAACACCATATATTTT. This gives the protein CASQDWRGNTIYF.

The chain has TRBV5-1 and TRBJ2-5; D remains ambiguous. The length of the CDR3 is 13 residues. Germline CDR1 reads SGHRS; CDR2 reads YFSETQ. V was shortened by 4 bases and J by 1 base, with 8 bases between the two germline ends. The CDR3 is CASSHLIQETQYF. The CDR3 bases are TGCGCCAGCAGCCATCTAATCCAAGAGACCCAGTACTTC.